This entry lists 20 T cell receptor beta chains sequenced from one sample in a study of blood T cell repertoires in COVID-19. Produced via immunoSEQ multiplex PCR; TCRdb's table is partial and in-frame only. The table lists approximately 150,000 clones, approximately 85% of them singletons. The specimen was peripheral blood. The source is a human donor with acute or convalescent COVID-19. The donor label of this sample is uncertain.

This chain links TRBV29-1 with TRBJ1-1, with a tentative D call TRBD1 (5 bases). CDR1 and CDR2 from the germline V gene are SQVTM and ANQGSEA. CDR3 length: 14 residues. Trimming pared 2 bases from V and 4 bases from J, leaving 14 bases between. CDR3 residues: CSVEPMGLGTEAFF. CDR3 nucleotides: TGCAGCGTTGAACCTATGGGGCTGGGCACTGAAGCTTTCTTT.

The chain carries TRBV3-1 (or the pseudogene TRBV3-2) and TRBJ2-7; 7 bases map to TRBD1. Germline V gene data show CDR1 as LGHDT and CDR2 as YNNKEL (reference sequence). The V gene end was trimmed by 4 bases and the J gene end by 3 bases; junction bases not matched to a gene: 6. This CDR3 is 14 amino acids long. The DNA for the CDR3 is TGTGCCAGCAGCCTAGGGACAGTGGGCTACGAGCAGTACTTC. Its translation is CASSLGTVGYEQYF.

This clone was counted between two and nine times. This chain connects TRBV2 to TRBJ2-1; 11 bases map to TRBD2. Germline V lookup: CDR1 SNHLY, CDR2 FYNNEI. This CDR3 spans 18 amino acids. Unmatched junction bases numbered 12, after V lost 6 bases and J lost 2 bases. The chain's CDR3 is CASRPGLAGLPTYNEQFF. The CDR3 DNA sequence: TGTGCCAGCAGACCAGGACTAGCGGGCCTCCCTACCTACAATGAGCAGTTCTTC. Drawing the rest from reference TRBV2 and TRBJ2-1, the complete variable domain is EPEVTQTPSHQVTQMGQEVILRCVPISNHLYFYWYRQILGQKVEFLVSFYNNEISEKSEIFDDQFSVERPDGSNFTLKIRSTKLEDSAMYFCASRPGLAGLPTYNEQFFGPGTRLTVL.

This chain's CDR3 is CASSLDRGLPSGELFF. CDR3 DNA: TGTGCCAGCAGCCTAGACAGGGGCCTTCCCTCCGGGGAGCTGTTTTTT. This chain links TRBV13 with TRBJ2-2; TRBD1 matches at 8 bases. The CDR3 spans 16 residues. Germline trimming cut 5 bases from V and 6 bases from J; bases unmatched to any gene: 11. Per germline, CDR1 PRHDT and CDR2 FYEKMQ (reference sequence).

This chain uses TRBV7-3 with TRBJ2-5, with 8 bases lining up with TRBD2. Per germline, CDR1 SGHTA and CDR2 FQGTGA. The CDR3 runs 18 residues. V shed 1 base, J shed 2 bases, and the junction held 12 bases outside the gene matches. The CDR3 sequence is CASSLRPPTSGSQETQYF. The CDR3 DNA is TGTGCCAGCAGCTTAAGGCCCCCCACTAGCGGATCTCAAGAGACCCAGTACTTC.

As DNA, the CDR3 is TGTGCCAGCAGTTACAACCAGGGGGCTGTGACTGAAGCTTTCTTT. This encodes CASSYNQGAVTEAFF. This chain connects TRBV6-5 to TRBJ1-1; TRBD1 matches at 8 bases. This CDR3 spans 15 amino acids. Germline-derived CDR1 and CDR2 are MNHEY and SVGAGI. After removal of 2 bases from V and 5 bases from J, the junction contained 7 bases not matched to a gene.

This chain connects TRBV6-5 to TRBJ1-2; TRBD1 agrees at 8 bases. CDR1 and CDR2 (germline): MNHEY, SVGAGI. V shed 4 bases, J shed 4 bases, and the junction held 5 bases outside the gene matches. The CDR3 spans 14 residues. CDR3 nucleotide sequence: TGTGCCAGCAGTTGGTCTCAGGGGGCCTATGGCTACACCTTC. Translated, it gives CASSWSQGAYGYTF.

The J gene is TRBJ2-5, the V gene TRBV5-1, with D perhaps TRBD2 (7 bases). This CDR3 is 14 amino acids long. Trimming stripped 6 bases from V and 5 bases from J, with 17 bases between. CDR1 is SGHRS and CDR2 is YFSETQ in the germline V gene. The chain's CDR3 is CASNPWGGLETQYF. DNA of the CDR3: TGCGCCAGCAATCCATGGGGGGGCTTGGAGACCCAGTACTTC.

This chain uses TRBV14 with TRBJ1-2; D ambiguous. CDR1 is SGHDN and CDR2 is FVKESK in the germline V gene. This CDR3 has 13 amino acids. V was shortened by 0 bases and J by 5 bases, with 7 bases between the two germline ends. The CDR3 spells CASSQDIEYGYTF. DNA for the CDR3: TGTGCCAGCAGCCAAGATATTGAGTATGGCTACACCTTC.

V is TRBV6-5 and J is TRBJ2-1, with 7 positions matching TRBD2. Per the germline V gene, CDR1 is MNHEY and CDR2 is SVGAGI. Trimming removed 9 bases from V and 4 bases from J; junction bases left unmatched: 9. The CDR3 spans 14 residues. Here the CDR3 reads CASLTSEYYNEQFF. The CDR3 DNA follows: TGTGCCAGTCTCACTAGCGAGTATTACAATGAGCAGTTCTTC.

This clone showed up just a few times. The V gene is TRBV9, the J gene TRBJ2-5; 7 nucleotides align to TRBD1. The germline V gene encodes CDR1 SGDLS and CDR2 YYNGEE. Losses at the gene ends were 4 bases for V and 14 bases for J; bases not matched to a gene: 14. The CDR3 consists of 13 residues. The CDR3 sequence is CASSKSPRDSEYF. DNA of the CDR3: TGTGCCAGCAGCAAGAGTCCCCGGGACAGCGAATACTTC.

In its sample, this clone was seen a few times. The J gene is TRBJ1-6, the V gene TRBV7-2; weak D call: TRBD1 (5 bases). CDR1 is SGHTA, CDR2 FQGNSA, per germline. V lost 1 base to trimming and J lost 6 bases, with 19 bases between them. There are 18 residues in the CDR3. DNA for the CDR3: TGTGCCAGCAGCTTAGGTTTAAGTTTCCAGGGTCCTAATTCACCCCTCCACTTT. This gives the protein CASSLGLSFQGPNSPLHF. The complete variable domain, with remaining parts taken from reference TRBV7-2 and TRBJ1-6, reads GAGVSQSPSNKVTEKGKDVELRCDPISGHTALYWYRQSLGQGLEFLIYFQGNSAPDKSGLPSDRFSAERTGGSVSTLTIQRTQQEDSAVYLCASSLGLSFQGPNSPLHFGNGTRLTVT.

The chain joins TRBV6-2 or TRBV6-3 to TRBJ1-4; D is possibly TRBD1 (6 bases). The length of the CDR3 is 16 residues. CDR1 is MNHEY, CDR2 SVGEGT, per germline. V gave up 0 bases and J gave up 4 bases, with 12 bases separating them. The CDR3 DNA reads TGTGCCAGCAGTTACTCCGCGGGCAGGGGTAATGAAAAACTGTTTTTT. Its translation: CASSYSAGRGNEKLFF.

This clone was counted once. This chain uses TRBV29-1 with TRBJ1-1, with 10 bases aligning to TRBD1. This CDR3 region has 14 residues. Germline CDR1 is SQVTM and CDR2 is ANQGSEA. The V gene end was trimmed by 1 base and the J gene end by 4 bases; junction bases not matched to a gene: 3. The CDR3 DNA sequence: TGCAGCGTTGAAGGGACAGGGGGGGGCACTGAAGCTTTCTTT. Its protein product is CSVEGTGGGTEAFF.

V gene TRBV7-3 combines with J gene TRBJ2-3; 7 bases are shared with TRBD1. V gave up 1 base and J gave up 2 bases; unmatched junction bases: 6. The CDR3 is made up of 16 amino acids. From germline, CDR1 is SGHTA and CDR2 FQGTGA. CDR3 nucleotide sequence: TGTGCCAGCAGCTTAAACAGGGGCAGTTTCACAGATACGCAGTATTTT. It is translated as CASSLNRGSFTDTQYF.

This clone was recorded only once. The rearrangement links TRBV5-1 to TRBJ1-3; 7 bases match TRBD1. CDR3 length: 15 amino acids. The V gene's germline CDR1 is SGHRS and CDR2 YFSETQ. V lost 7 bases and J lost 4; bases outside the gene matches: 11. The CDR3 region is CASRNDRVSGNTIYF. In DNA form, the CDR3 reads TGCGCCAGCCGAAACGACAGGGTCTCCGGAAACACCATATATTTT. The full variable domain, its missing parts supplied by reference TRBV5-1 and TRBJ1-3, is KAGVTQTPRYLIKTRGQQVTLSCSPISGHRSVSWYQQTPGQGLQFLFEYFSETQRNKGNFPGRFSGRQFSNSRSEMNVSTLELGDSALYLCASRNDRVSGNTIYFGEGSWLTVV.

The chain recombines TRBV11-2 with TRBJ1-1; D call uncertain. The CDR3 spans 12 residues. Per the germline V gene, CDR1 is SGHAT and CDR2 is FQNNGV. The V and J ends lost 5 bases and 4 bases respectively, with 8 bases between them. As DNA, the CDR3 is TGTGCCAGCAGCCCGATCGGCACTGAAGCTTTCTTT. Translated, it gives CASSPIGTEAFF.

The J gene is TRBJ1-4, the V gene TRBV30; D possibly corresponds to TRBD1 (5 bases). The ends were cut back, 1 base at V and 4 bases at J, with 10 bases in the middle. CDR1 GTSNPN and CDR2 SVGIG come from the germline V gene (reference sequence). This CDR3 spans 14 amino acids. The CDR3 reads CAWSALGLNEKLFF. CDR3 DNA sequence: TGTGCCTGGAGTGCATTGGGGCTTAATGAAAAACTGTTTTTT.

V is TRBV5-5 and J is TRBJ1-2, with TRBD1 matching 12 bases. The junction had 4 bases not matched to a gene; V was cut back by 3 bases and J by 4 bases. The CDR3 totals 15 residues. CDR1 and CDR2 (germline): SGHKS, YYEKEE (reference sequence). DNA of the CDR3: TGTGCCAGCAGCTCCCCGGGACAGGGGGCCTATGGCTACACCTTC. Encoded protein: CASSSPGQGAYGYTF.

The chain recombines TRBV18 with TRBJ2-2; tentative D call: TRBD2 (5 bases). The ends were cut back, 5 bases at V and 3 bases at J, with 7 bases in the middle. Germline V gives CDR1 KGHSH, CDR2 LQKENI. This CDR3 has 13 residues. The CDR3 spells CASSVGDTGELFF. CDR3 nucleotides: TGTGCCAGCTCAGTCGGGGACACCGGGGAGCTGTTTTTT.